This T cell receptor (beta chain) was captured in a study of blood T cell repertoires in COVID-19. Across the study: Whether acute or convalescent, the COVID-19 samples came from the United States, Italy and Spain. The analysed material was cDNA or gDNA that came from T cells, B-cell-depleted T cells, or PBMCs.

Seattle cases were enrolled at active infection and followed longitudinally. V lost 1 base and J 7 bases, leaving 14 bases between the germline ends. This CDR3 is 15 amino acids long. Germline CDR1 is LGHDT and CDR2 is YNNKEL (reference sequence). Original processing notes: For nucleated cells, counts were estimated from reference gene primer amplification. This table comes from immunoSEQ multiplex PCR, and its TCRdb copy is limited to in-frame clones, with some not included. From that table come the V and J calls and clone size; the DNA was used to work out D and trimming. The repertoire holds 150,000 to 200,000 clones, roughly 80% seen once, with 14% in the top ten.

The chain recombines TRBV3-1 (or the pseudogene TRBV3-2) with TRBJ1-5; a possible D gene is TRBD1 (5 bases). The TCR originated in a woman aged 70 to 79 with COVID-19, enrolled during active disease. The source material was peripheral blood. The CDR3 region has the DNA TGTGCCAGCAGCCAAGGTTGGGCAGGGAAGCAGCCCCAGCATTTT. Protein: CASSQGWAGKQPQHF.